The subject of this entry is one TCR beta chain. The data were obtained in a study of early T cells in non-severe SARS-CoV-2 infection. Overall study context: Chains stayed unpaired after sequencing of bulk RNA from unsorted whole blood.

The library protocol tagged individual cDNA molecules with unique molecular identifiers. TCRdb called the 5' RACE reads again in MiXCR, with one record for every CDR3 protein. The sample carries around 27,000 distinct CDR3 sequences, about 5.7% recorded once. Trimming stripped 0 bases from V and 7 bases from J, with 14 bases between. Germline lookup yields CDR1 SGHRS and CDR2 YFSETQ. There are 15 residues in the CDR3. The sequenced sample consisted of whole blood. This TCR was recovered from an adult who was a healthcare worker with PCR-confirmed SARS-CoV-2 infection or an uninfected control (not recorded which). The genes are TRBV5-1 and TRBJ2-1, with D maybe TRBD2 (5 bases). The CDR3 loop is CASSLGTSFGNEQFF. CDR3 bases: TGCGCCAGCAGCTTGGGGACTTCGTTCGGGAATGAGCAGTTCTTC.